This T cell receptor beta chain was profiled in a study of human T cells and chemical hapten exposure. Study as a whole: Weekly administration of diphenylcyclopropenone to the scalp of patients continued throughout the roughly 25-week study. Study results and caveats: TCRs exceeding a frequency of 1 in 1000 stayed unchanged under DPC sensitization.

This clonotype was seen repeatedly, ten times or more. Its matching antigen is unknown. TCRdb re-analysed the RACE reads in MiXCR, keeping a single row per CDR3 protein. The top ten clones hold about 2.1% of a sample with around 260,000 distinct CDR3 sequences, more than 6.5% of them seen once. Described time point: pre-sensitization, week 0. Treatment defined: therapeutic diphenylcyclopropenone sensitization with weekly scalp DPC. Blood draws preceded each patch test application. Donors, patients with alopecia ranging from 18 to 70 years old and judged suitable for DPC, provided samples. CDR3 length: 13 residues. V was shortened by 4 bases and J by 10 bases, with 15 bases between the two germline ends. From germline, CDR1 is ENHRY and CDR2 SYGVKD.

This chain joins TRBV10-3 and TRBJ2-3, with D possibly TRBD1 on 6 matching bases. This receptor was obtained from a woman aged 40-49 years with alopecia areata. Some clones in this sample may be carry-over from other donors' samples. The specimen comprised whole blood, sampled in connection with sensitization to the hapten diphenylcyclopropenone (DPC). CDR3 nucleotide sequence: TGTGCCATCAGTGGAATGGGTCAGGGGCCGCAGTATTTT. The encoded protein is CAISGMGQGPQYF.